What follows are 2 T cell receptor beta chains derived from one specimen sequenced in a study of T cell responses to AZD1222 COVID-19 vaccine. Profiled with immunoSEQ multiplex PCR; TCRdb holds only in-frame clones, not every one. The data contain 90,000 to 120,000 clones, roughly 92% of them singletons. Sequencing used peripheral blood, obtained on day 0 of AZD1222 vaccination. The receptors were gathered from an adult in good health.

The V and J genes are TRBV6-2 or TRBV6-3 and TRBJ2-4; 13 nucleotides match TRBD2. Trimming took 0 bases from V and 8 from J; bases not matched to a gene: 10. The CDR3 sequence is 18 residues long. Germline V gene sequence: CDR1 MNHEY, CDR2 SVGEGT. For the CDR3, the DNA is TGTGCCAGCAGTTACTCGACTGTACTAGCGGGAGGGATGGACATTCAGTACTTC. Its protein product is CASSYSTVLAGGMDIQYF.

This clone was detected once. The rearrangement links TRBV5-1 to TRBJ2-6, with TRBD1 matching 12 bases. Germline loops: CDR1 SGHRS, CDR2 YFSETQ. The CDR3 consists of 20 residues. With 4 bases clipped from V and 3 bases from J, the junction kept 14 bases outside the gene matches. CDR3 amino acids: CASSHHRDRGQKIGANVLTF. Written as DNA, the CDR3 is TGCGCCAGCAGCCATCACAGGGACAGGGGGCAGAAGATTGGGGCCAACGTCCTGACTTTC.